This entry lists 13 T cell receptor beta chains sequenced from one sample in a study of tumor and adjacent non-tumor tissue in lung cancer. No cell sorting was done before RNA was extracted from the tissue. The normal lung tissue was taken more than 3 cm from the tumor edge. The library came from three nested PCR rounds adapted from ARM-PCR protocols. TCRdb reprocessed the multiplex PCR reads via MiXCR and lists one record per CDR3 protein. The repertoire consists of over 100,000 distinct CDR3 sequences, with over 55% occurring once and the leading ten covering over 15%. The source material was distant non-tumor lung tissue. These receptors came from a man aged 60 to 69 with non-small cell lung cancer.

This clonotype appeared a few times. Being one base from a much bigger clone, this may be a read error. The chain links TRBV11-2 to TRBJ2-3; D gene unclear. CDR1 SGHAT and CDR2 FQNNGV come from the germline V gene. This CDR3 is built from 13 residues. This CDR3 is CANSFIRTDTQYF. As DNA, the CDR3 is TGTGCCAACAGCTTCATCCGCACAGATACGCAGTATTTT.

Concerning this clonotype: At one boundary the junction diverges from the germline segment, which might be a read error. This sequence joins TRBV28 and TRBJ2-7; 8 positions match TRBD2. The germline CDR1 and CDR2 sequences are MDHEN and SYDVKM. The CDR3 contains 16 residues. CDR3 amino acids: CASSWGRAGGSYEHYF. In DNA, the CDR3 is TGTGCCAGCAGTTGGGGGCGCGCGGGGGGCTCTTACGAGCACTACTTC.

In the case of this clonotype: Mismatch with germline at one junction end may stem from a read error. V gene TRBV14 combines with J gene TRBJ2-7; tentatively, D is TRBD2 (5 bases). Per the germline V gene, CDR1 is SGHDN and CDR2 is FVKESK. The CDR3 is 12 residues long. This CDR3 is CANSGLDYEQCF. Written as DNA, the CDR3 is TGTGCCAACAGTGGGCTTGACTACGAGCAGTGCTTC.

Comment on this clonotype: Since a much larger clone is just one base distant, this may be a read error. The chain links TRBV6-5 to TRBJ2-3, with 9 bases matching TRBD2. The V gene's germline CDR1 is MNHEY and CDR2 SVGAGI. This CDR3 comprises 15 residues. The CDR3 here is CVSSYGGGRVDTQYF. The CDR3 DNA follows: TGTGTCAGCAGTTACGGTGGCGGGAGGGTAGATACGCAGTATTTT.

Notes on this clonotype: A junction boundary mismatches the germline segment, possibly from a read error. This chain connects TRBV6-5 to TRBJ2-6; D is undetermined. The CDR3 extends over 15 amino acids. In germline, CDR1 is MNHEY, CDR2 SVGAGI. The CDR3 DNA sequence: TGTGCCACCCAGACTGTAAGCTCTCGGGCCAACGTCCTGACTTTC. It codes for CATQTVSSRANVLTF.

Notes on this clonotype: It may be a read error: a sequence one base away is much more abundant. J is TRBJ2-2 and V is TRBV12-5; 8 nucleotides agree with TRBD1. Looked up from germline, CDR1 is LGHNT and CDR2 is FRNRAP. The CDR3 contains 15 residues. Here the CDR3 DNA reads TGTGCTAGTGGACCCGGACAGGGAAGATCCGGGGAGATGTTTTTT. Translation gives CASGPGQGRSGEMFF.

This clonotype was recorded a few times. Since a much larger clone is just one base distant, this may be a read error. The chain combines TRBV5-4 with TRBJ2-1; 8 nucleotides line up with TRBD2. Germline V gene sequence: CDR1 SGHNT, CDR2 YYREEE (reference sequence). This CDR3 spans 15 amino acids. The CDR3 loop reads CASSLAGTRFSEHFF. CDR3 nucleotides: TGTGCCAGCAGCTTGGCCGGGACTAGATTTAGTGAGCACTTCTTC.

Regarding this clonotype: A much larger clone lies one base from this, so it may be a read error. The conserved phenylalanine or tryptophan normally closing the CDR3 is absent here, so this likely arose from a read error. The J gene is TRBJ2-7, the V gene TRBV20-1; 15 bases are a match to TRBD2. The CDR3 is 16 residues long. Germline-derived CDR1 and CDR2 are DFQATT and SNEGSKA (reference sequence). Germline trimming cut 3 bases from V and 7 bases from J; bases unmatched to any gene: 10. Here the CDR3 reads CSARGLAGGWAGEQYL. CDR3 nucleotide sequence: TGCAGTGCTAGGGGACTAGCGGGAGGTTGGGCGGGTGAGCAGTACTTA.

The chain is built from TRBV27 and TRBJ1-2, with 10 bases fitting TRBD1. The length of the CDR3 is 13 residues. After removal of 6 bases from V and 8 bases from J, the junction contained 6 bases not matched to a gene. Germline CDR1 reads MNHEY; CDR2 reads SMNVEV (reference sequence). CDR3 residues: CASSPGQGFGYTF. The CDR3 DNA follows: TGTGCCAGCAGCCCGGGACAGGGGTTCGGCTACACCTTC.

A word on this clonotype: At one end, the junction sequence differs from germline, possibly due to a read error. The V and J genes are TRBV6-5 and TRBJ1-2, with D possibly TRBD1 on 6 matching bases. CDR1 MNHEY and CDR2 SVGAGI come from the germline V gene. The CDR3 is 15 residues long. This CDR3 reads CASSYRAEESYGYTF. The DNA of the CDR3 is TGCGCCAGCAGTTACAGGGCTGAGGAGTCCTATGGCTACACCTTC.

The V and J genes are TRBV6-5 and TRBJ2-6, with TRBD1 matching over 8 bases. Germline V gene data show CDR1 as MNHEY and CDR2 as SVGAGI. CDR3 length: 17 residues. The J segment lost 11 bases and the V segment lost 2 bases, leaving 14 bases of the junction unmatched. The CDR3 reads CASSYGTGSSGVDVLTF. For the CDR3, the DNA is TGTGCCAGCAGTTACGGGACAGGCTCCTCTGGGGTCGACGTCCTGACTTTC.

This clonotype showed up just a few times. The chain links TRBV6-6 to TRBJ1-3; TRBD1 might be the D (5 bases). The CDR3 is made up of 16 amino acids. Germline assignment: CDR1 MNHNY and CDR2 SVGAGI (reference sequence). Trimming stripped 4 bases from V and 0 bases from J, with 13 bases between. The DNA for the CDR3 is TGTGCCAGCAGTTCGATCTGGGGGTCCTCTGGAAACACCATATATTTT. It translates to CASSSIWGSSGNTIYF.

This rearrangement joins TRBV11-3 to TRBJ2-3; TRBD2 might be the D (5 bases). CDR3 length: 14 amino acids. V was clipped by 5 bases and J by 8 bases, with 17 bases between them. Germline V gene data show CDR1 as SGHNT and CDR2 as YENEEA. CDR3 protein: CASSPTRNTVTQYF. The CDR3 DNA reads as TGTGCCAGCAGCCCAACTAGAAACACGGTTACGCAGTATTTT.